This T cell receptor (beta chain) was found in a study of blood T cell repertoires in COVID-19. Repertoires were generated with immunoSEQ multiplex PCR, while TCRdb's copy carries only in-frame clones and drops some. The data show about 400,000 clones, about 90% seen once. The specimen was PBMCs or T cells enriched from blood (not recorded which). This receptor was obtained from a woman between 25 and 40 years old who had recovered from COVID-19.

The CDR3 region is CASSLLAVGNEQFF. The CDR3 DNA follows: TGTGCCAGCAGCTTACTCGCGGTGGGCAATGAGCAGTTCTTC. The chain couples TRBV7-9 to TRBJ2-1; unclear D gene. The V end was cut by 2 bases, the J end by 6 bases, with 11 bases between. The length of the CDR3 is 14 residues. Germline lookup yields CDR1 SEHNR and CDR2 FQNEAQ (reference sequence).